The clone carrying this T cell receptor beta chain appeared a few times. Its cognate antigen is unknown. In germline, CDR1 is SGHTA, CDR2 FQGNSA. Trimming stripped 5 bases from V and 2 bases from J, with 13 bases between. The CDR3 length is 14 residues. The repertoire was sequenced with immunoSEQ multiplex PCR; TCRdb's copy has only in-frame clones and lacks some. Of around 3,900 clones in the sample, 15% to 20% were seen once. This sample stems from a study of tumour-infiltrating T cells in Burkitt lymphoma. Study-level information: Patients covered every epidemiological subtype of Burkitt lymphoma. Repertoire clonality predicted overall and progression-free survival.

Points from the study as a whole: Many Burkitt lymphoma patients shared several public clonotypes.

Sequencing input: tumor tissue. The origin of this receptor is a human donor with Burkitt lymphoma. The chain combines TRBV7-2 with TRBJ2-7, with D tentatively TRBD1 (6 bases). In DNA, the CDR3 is TGTGCCAGCAGCCGGGCAGGGGTCACCTACGAGCAGTACTTC. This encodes CASSRAGVTYEQYF.